This T cell receptor beta chain originates from a study of T cell responses to AZD1222 COVID-19 vaccine. This CDR3 has 13 residues. Trimming removed 3 bases at V and 8 bases at J, with 12 bases between. CDR1 and CDR2 from the germline V gene are MNHEY and SMNVEV (reference sequence). The table came from immunoSEQ multiplex PCR; TCRdb's copy has only in-frame clones and leaves some out. Among about 130,000 clones listed, 90% were seen once. As for this clone: Its specificity is unknown.

The study's findings and limits: Spike was spanned by vaccine-associated CD4 TCRs, with dominance at 160-218 and 743-854. Unmutated variant regions reportedly attract nearly half of all spike-specific TCRs.

The chain carries TRBV27 and TRBJ2-3; D call uncertain. The sequence was collected from an adult in good health. The input for sequencing was peripheral blood, taken on day 0 of MenACWY control vaccination. This chain's CDR3 is CASSLWLDGTQYF. The DNA for the CDR3 is TGTGCCAGCAGTTTGTGGTTGGACGGTACGCAGTATTTT.